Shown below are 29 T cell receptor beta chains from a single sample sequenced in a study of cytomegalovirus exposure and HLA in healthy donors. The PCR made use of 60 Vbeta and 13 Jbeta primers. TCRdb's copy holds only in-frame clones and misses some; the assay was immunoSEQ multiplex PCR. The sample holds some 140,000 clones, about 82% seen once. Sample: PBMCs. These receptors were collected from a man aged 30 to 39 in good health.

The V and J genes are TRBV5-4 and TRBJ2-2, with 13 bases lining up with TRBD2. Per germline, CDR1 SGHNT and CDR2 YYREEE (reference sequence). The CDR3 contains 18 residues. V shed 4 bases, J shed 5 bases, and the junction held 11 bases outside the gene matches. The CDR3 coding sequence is TGTGCCAGCAGCCCGGGTGGACTAGCGGGAGACCTTACCGGGGAGCTGTTTTTT. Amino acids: CASSPGGLAGDLTGELFF.

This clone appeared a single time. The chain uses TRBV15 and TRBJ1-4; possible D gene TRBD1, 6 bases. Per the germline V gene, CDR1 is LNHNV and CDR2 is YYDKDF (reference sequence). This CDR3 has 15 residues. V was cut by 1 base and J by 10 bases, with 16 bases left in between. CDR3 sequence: CATSRVWGAGGKLFF. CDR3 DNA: TGTGCCACCAGCAGAGTATGGGGGGCGGGGGGAAAACTGTTTTTT.

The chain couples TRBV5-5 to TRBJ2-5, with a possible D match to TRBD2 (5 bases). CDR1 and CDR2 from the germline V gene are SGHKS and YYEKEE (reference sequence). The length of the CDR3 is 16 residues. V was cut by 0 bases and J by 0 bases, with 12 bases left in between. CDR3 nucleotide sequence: TGTGCCAGCAGCTTGGAGGGAGTGAGATACCAAGAGACCCAGTACTTC. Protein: CASSLEGVRYQETQYF.

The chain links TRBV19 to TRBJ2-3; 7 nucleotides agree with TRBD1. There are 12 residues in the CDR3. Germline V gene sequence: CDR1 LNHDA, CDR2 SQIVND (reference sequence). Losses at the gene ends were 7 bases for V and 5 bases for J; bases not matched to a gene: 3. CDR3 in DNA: TGTGCCAGTAAACAGGGGTTAGATACGCAGTATTTT. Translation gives CASKQGLDTQYF. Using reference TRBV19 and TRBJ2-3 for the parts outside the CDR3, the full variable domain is DGGITQSPKYLFRKEGQNVTLSCEQNLNHDAMYWYRQDPGQGLRLIYYSQIVNDFQKGDIAEGYSVSREKKESFPLTVTSAQKNPTAFYLCASKQGLDTQYFGPGTRLTVL.

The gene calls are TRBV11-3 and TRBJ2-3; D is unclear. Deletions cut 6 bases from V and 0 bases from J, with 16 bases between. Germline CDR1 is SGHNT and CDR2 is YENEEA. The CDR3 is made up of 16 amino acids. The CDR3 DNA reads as TGTGCCAGCAGTTTCCCCGACACCTTCAGCACAGATACGCAGTATTTT. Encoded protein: CASSFPDTFSTDTQYF.

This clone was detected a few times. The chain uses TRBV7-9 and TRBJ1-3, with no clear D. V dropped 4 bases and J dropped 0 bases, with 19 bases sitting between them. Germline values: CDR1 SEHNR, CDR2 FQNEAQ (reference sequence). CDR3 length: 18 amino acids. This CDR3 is CASSSPSRTFSSGNTIYF. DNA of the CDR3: TGTGCCAGCAGCTCACCTTCTAGGACTTTCTCCTCTGGAAACACCATATATTTT.

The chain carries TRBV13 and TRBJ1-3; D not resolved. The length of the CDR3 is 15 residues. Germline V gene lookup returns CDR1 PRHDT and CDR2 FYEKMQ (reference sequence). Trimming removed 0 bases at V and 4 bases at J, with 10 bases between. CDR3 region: CASSLGRQVGNTIYF. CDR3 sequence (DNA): TGTGCCAGCAGCTTAGGTCGTCAGGTCGGAAACACCATATATTTT.

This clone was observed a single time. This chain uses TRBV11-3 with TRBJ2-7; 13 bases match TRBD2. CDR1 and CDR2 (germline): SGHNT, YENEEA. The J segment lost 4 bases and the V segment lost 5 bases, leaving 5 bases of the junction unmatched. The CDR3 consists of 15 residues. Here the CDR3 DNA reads TGTGCCAGCAGCCTGGGACTAGCGGGAAAATACGAGCAGTACTTC. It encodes CASSLGLAGKYEQYF.

The CDR3 DNA is TGTGCCAGCAGTTTTTGGAACAGGGGGAATCAGCCCCAGCATTTT. This sequence encodes CASSFWNRGNQPQHF. The V call is TRBV5-6, the J call TRBJ1-5; 8 bases map to TRBD1. The germline V gene has CDR1 SGHDT and CDR2 YYEEEE. V trimming: 5 bases; J trimming: 4 bases; junction bases outside the gene matches: 8. This CDR3 contains 15 residues.

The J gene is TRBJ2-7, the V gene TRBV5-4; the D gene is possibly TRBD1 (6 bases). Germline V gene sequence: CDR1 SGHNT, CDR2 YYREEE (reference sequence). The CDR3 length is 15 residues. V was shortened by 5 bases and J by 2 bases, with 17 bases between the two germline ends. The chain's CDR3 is CASSIGTGLAYEQYF. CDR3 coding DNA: TGTGCCAGCAGTATTGGCACAGGGCTAGCCTACGAGCAGTACTTC.

The CDR3 bases are TGTGCCAGCAGTGACCTACAGGGGTCCTACGAGCAGTACTTC. Translation gives CASSDLQGSYEQYF. The genes are TRBV28 and TRBJ2-7, with TRBD1 identical over 7 bases. The V gene end was trimmed by 5 bases and the J gene end by 1 base; junction bases not matched to a gene: 5. The CDR3 consists of 14 residues. Germline CDR1 reads MDHEN; CDR2 reads SYDVKM.

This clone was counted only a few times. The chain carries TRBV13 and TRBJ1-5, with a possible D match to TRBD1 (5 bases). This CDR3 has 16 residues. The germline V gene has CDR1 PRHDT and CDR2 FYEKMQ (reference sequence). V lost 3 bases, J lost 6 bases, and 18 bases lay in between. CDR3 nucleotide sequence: TGTGCCAGCAGCTTTCTATATATTACGGGGGGTCAGCCCCAGCATTTT. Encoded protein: CASSFLYITGGQPQHF.

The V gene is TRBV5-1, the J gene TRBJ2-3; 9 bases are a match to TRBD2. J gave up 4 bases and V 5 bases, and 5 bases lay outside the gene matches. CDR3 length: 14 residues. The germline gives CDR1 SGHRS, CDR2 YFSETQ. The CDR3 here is CASSVGTSPDTQYF. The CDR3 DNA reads TGCGCCAGCAGTGTAGGGACTAGCCCAGATACGCAGTATTTT.

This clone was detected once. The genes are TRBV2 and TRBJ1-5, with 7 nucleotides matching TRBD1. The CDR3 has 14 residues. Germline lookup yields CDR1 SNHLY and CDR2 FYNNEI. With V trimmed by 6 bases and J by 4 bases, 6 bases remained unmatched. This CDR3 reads CASRGTGENQPQHF. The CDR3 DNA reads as TGTGCCAGCAGAGGAACAGGGGAAAATCAGCCCCAGCATTTT.

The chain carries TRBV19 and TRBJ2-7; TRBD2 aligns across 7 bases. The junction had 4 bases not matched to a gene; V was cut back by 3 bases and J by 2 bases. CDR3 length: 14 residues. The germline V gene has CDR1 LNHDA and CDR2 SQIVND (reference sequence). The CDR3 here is CASSMGGSPYEQYF. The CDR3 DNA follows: TGTGCCAGTAGTATGGGCGGGAGTCCCTACGAGCAGTACTTC. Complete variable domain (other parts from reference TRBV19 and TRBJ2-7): DGGITQSPKYLFRKEGQNVTLSCEQNLNHDAMYWYRQDPGQGLRLIYYSQIVNDFQKGDIAEGYSVSREKKESFPLTVTSAQKNPTAFYLCASSMGGSPYEQYFGPGTRLTVT.

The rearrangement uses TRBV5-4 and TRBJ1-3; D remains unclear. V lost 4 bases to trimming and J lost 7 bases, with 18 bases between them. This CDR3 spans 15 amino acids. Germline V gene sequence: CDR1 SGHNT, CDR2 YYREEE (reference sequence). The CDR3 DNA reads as TGTGCCAGCAGCGCCCGGACGGGAGCACGGAACACCATATATTTT. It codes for CASSARTGARNTIYF.

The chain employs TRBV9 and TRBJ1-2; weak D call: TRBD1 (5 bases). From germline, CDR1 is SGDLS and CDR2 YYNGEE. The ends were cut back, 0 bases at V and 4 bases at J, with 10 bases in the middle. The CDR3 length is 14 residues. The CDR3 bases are TGTGCCAGCAGCGTAGGGGGCTCAAGCTATGGCTACACCTTC. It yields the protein CASSVGGSSYGYTF.

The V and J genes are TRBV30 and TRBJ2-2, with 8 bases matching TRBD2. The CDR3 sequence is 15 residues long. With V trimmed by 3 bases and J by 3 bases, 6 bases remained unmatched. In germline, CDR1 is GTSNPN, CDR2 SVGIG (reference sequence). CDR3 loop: CAWRKRETDTGELFF. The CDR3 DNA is TGTGCCTGGAGGAAGCGGGAGACGGACACCGGGGAGCTGTTTTTT. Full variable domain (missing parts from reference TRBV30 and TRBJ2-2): SQTIHQWPATLVQPVGSPLSLECTVEGTSNPNLYWYRQAAGRGLQLLFYSVGIGQISSEVPQNLSASRPQDRQFILSSKKLLLSDSGFYLCAWRKRETDTGELFFGEGSRLTVL.

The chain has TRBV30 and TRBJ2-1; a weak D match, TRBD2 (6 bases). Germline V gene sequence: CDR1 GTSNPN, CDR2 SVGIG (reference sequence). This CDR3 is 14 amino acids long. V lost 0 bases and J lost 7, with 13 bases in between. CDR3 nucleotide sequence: TGTGCCTGGAGTGTTTCTAGCGAGAGGAATGAGCAGTTCTTC. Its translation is CAWSVSSERNEQFF.

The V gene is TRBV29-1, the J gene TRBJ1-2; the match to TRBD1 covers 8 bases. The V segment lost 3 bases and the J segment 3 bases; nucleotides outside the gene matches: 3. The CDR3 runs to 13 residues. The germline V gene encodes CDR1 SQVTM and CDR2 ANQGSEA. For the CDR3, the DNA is TGCAGCGTTGATCCGGACAGGGACTATGGCTACACCTTC. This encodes CSVDPDRDYGYTF.

For the CDR3, the DNA is TGTGCCAGCAGCACCTCAGGGGCGAATTACTACGAGCAGTACTTC. Protein: CASSTSGANYYEQYF. The chain links TRBV7-2 to TRBJ2-7; perhaps TRBD1 as D (6 bases). The germline gives CDR1 SGHTA, CDR2 FQGNSA. V lost 5 bases, J lost 3 bases, and 17 bases lay in between. There are 15 residues in the CDR3.

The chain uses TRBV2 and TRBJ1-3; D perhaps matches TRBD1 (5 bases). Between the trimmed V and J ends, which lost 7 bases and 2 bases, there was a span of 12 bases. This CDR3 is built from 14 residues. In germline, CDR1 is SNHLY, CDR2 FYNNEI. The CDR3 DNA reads TGTGCCAGCAAGCAGGGTGTAGCTGGAAACACCATATATTTT. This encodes CASKQGVAGNTIYF.

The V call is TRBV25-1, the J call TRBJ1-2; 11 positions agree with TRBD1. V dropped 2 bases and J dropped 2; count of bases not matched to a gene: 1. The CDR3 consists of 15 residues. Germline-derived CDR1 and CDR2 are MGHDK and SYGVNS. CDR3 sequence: CASSEGTGGNYGYTF. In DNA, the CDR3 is TGTGCCAGCAGTGAAGGGACAGGGGGAAACTATGGCTACACCTTC.

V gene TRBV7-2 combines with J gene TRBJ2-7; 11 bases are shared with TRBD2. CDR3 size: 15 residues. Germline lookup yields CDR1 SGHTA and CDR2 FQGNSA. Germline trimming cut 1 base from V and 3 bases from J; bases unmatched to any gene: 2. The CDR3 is CASSLGLAGGYEQYF. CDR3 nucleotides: TGTGCCAGCAGCTTAGGGCTAGCGGGAGGCTACGAGCAGTACTTC.

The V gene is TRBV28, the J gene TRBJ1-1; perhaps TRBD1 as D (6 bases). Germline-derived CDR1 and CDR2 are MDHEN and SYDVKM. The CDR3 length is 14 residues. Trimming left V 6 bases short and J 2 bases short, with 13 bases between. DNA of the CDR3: TGTGCCAGCAGGACCCCGGACAGTAACACTGAAGCTTTCTTT. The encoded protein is CASRTPDSNTEAFF. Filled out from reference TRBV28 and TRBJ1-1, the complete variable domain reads DVKVTQSSRYLVKRTGEKVFLECVQDMDHENMFWYRQDPGLGLRLIYFSYDVKMKEKGDIPEGYSVSREKKERFSLILESASTNQTSMYLCASRTPDSNTEAFFGQGTRLTVV.

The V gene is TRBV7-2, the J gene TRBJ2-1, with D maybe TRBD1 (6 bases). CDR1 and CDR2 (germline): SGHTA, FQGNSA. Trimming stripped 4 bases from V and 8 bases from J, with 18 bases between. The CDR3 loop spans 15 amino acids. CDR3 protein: CASSSVARGYDEQFF. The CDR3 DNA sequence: TGTGCCAGCAGCTCAGTGGCGAGGGGGTACGATGAGCAGTTCTTC.

The CDR3 is CASSFGAGWETQYF. CDR3 bases: TGTGCCAGCAGCTTTGGGGCAGGTTGGGAGACCCAGTACTTC. V usage is TRBV14 and J usage is TRBJ2-5, with D possibly being TRBD1 (5 bases). The CDR3 sequence is 14 residues long. Trimming stripped 5 bases from V and 5 bases from J, with 15 bases between. Germline lookup yields CDR1 SGHDN and CDR2 FVKESK.

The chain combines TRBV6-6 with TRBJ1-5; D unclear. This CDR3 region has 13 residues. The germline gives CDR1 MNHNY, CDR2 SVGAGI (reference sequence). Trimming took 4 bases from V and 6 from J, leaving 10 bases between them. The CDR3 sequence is CASSLGGIQPQHF. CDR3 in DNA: TGTGCCAGCAGTTTGGGAGGGATTCAGCCCCAGCATTTT.

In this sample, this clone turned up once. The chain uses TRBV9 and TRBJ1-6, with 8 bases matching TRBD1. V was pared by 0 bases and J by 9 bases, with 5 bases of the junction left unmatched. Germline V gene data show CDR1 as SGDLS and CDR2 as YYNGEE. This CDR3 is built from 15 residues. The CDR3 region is CASSVGTGPLSPLHF. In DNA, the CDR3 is TGTGCCAGCAGCGTAGGGACAGGGCCCCTTTCACCCCTCCACTTT.